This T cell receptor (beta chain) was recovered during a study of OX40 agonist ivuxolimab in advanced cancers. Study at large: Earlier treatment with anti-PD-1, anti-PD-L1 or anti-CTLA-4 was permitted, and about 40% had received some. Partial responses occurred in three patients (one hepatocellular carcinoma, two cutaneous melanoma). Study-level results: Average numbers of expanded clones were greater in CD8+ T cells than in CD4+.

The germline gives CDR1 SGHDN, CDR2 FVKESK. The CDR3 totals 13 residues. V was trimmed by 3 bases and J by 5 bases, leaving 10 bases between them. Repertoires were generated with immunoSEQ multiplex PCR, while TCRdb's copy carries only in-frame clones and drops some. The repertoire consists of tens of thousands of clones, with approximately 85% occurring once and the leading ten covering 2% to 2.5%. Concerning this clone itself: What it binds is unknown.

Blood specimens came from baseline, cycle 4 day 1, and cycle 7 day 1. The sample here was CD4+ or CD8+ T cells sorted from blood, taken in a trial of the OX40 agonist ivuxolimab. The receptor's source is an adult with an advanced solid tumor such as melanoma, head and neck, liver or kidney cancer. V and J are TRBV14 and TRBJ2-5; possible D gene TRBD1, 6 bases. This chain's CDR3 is CASSQGAQETQYF. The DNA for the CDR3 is TGTGCCAGCAGCCAGGGGGCTCAGGAGACCCAGTACTTC.